This passage covers 13 T cell receptor beta chains from one sample sequenced in a study of blood T cell repertoires in COVID-19. Only in-frame clones appear in the TCRdb table, and some are missing; sequencing was by immunoSEQ multiplex PCR. The sample contains about 410,000 clones, 89% of which appear only once. The sequenced sample was peripheral blood. The receptors were gathered from a woman aged 40-49 years with COVID-19, enrolled during active disease.

V is TRBV30 and J is TRBJ1-1; D is unclear. This CDR3 is built from 16 residues. Trimming took off 0 bases at V and 4 bases at J, with 18 bases between the two ends. In germline, CDR1 is GTSNPN, CDR2 SVGIG (reference sequence). This CDR3 is CAWSVRSQWSGTEAFF. The CDR3, as DNA: TGTGCCTGGAGTGTACGGAGCCAATGGTCGGGCACTGAAGCTTTCTTT.

This clone is medium-sized within its sample. The rearrangement joins TRBV5-1 to TRBJ1-2, with 9 bases identical to TRBD1. The V gene's germline CDR1 is SGHRS and CDR2 YFSETQ. V was clipped by 3 bases and J by 6 bases; unmatched bases: 6. This CDR3 has 14 amino acids. CDR3 in DNA: TGCGCCAGCAGCTCAATACAGGGGGCGGATGGCTACACCTTC. It encodes CASSSIQGADGYTF. Drawing the rest from reference TRBV5-1 and TRBJ1-2, the complete variable domain is KAGVTQTPRYLIKTRGQQVTLSCSPISGHRSVSWYQQTPGQGLQFLFEYFSETQRNKGNFPGRFSGRQFSNSRSEMNVSTLELGDSALYLCASSSIQGADGYTFGSGTRLTVV.

This clone has just a few counts. This sequence joins TRBV27 and TRBJ2-5; tentative D call: TRBD2 (5 bases). Deletions cut 0 bases from V and 5 bases from J, with 10 bases between. This CDR3 contains 14 residues. Per germline, CDR1 MNHEY and CDR2 SMNVEV (reference sequence). Here the CDR3 DNA reads TGTGCCAGCAGTTTATCGGAGGCTCGGGAGACCCAGTACTTC. Amino acid sequence: CASSLSEARETQYF.

This clone was picked up one time. The chain is built from TRBV29-1 and TRBJ2-7; 9 bases match TRBD1. Trimming at V came to 4 bases and at J to 1 base, leaving 2 bases not matched to a gene. The CDR3 runs to 13 residues. From germline, CDR1 is SQVTM and CDR2 ANQGSEA. CDR3 region: CSVAGQGSYEQYF. The CDR3 region has the DNA TGCAGCGTTGCGGGACAGGGTTCCTACGAGCAGTACTTC.

This clone showed up just a few times. The rearrangement links TRBV4-1 to TRBJ2-3; weak D call: TRBD1 (6 bases). The V and J ends lost 5 bases and 7 bases respectively, with 19 bases between them. The CDR3 contains 15 residues. CDR1 and CDR2 (germline): MGHRA, YSYEKL. The CDR3 coding sequence is TGCGCCAGCAGCGTAACAGGGTCCGAGTTGAATACGCAGTATTTT. It encodes CASSVTGSELNTQYF.

This sequence joins TRBV19 and TRBJ1-2, with TRBD1 matching over 7 bases. Trimming at V came to 7 bases and at J to 2 bases, leaving 4 bases not matched to a gene. The CDR3 contains 13 residues. The V gene's germline CDR1 is LNHDA and CDR2 SQIVND (reference sequence). CDR3 DNA: TGTGCCAGTATTAAAGGGGGCAACTATGGCTACACCTTC. Encoded protein: CASIKGGNYGYTF.

The chain carries TRBV10-3 and TRBJ2-7; D is unclear. The length of the CDR3 is 13 residues. The V and J ends lost 5 bases and 3 bases respectively, with 11 bases between them. Germline-derived CDR1 and CDR2 are ENHRY and SYGVKD. Here the CDR3 reads CAISRQRNYEQYF. The CDR3 nucleotides read TGTGCCATCAGTCGACAAAGGAACTACGAGCAGTACTTC.

The chain employs TRBV4-2 and TRBJ2-7; 7 bases match TRBD1. In germline, CDR1 is LGHNA, CDR2 YNFKEQ. J lost 3 bases, V lost 1 base, and 9 bases had no gene match. This CDR3 is built from 16 residues. The CDR3 sequence: CASSQVSGTEIYEQYF. The CDR3 DNA reads as TGTGCCAGCAGCCAAGTCTCCGGGACAGAAATCTACGAGCAGTACTTC.

V gene TRBV3-1 (or the pseudogene TRBV3-2) combines with J gene TRBJ2-3; D perhaps matches TRBD2 (6 bases). The CDR3 is made up of 16 amino acids. The germline V gene has CDR1 LGHDT and CDR2 YNNKEL (reference sequence). Trimming cost V 5 bases and J 2 bases, with 17 bases left between them. This CDR3 is CASSTYSGEDTDTQYF. The DNA for the CDR3 is TGTGCCAGCAGCACGTATTCGGGGGAGGACACAGATACGCAGTATTTT.

The chain recombines TRBV30 with TRBJ1-2; possible D gene TRBD1, 6 bases. The V end was cut by 3 bases, the J end by 4 bases, with 12 bases between. This CDR3 comprises 13 residues. Germline V lookup: CDR1 GTSNPN, CDR2 SVGIG (reference sequence). The CDR3 here is CAWRDRIFYGYTF. The CDR3 region has the DNA TGTGCCTGGAGAGACAGGATCTTCTATGGCTACACCTTC.

V is TRBV6-4 and J is TRBJ1-1; possible D gene TRBD1, 5 bases. The CDR3 length is 13 residues. Germline CDR1 is MRHNA and CDR2 is SNTAGT. Trimming stripped 4 bases from V and 7 bases from J, with 13 bases between. The DNA of the CDR3 is TGTGCCAGCAGTGCTTCTGACAGCGATGAAGCTTTCTTT. This encodes CASSASDSDEAFF.

The genes are TRBV29-1 and TRBJ1-1, with 9 bases that match TRBD1. This CDR3 contains 16 residues. The J segment lost 0 bases and the V segment lost 4 bases, leaving 9 bases of the junction unmatched. CDR1 SQVTM and CDR2 ANQGSEA come from the germline V gene. As DNA, the CDR3 is TGCAGCGTTGGGAGACAACAGGGGGCTCTGAACACTGAAGCTTTCTTT. This encodes CSVGRQQGALNTEAFF.

The chain combines TRBV7-9 with TRBJ1-1; D call uncertain. Trimming shortened V by 5 bases and J by 4 bases, and 8 bases separated the two germline ends. Germline V CDR1 and CDR2: SEHNR, FQNEAQ (reference sequence). The CDR3 loop spans 12 amino acids. The CDR3: CASSPLITEAFF. CDR3 sequence (DNA): TGTGCCAGCAGCCCCCTAATCACTGAAGCTTTCTTT. The full variable domain, in which reference TRBV7-9 and TRBJ1-1 provide the parts outside the CDR3, is DTGVSQNPRHKITKRGQNVTFRCDPISEHNRLYWYRQTLGQGPEFLTYFQNEAQLEKSRLLSDRFSAERPKGSFSTLEIQRTEQGDSAMYLCASSPLITEAFFGQGTRLTVV.